This is a list of T cell receptor beta chains from one sample in a study of Graves' ophthalmopathy and Graves' hyperthyroidism. Each CDR3 protein gets one entry after TCRdb re-called the multiplex PCR reads with MiXCR. The data show about 370,000 distinct CDR3 sequences, about 18% seen once. The sample consisted of peripheral blood. The receptors shown here come from a woman between 18 and 29 years old with Graves' ophthalmopathy. Each CDR3 is given with its conserved first and last residue. The D gene is left open where the match is weak. Not all rows give a size; the values are once, few, many and, for expanded clones, a class.

j_gene,abundance,v_gene,d_gene,CDR3aa,CDR3nt
TRBJ1-1,many,TRBV12-3/TRBV12-4,TRBD1,CANRGQGNTEAFF,TGTGCCAACCGGGGACAGGGAAACACTGAAGCTTTCTTT
TRBJ1-5,many,TRBV28,TRBD1,CASRDRGIRNQPQHF,TGTGCCAGCAGAGACAGGGGGATTCGCAATCAGCCCCAGCATTTT
TRBJ2-5,many,TRBV28,-,CASSSPALRETQYF,TGTGCCAGCAGTTCTCCGGCACTAAGGGAGACCCAGTACTTC
TRBJ2-5,many,TRBV28,-,CASSSLSGEETQYF,TGTGCCAGCAGTTCGTTATCCGGAGAGGAGACCCAGTACTTC
TRBJ2-7,many,TRBV27,TRBD2,CASSWGFGGGSYEQYF,TGTGCCAGCAGTTGGGGATTCGGCGGGGGGAGCTACGAGCAGTACTTC
TRBJ1-1,once,TRBV6-2/TRBV6-3,TRBD1,CASSLLQGASQREAFF,TGTGCCAGCAGTTTGCTCCAGGGGGCATCGCAAAGAGAAGCTTTCTTT
TRBJ2-2,many,TRBV29-1,-,CSVGNRGELFF,TGCAGCGTTGGCAACCGCGGGGAGCTGTTTTTT
TRBJ2-7,few,TRBV5-1,TRBD2,CASSLVPGTSAYEQYF,TGCGCCAGCAGCTTGGTCCCCGGGACTAGCGCCTACGAGCAGTACTTC
TRBJ1-2,-,TRBV7-2,TRBD1,CASSLAGQGAGYGYTF,TGTGCCAGCAGCTTAGCGGGACAGGGGGCAGGCTATGGCTACACCTTC
TRBJ2-2,many,TRBV3-1,-,CASSPRWGRRGTGELFF,TGTGCCAGCAGCCCCAGGTGGGGACGGCGAGGCACCGGGGAGCTGTTTTTT
TRBJ1-2,-,TRBV27,TRBD1,CASSLGTRTGYGYTF,TGTGCCAGCAGTTTAGGTACCAGGACAGGGTATGGCTACACCTTC
TRBJ2-7,many,TRBV28,TRBD1,CASSRDRVPYEQYF,TGTGCCAGCAGCCGGGACAGGGTCCCCTACGAGCAGTACTTC
TRBJ1-1,many,TRBV29-1,-,CSVAVPNTEAFF,TGCAGCGTGGCGGTCCCGAACACTGAAGCTTTCTTT
TRBJ2-2,-,TRBV12-3/TRBV12-4,TRBD1,CASKLAGTENTGELFF,TGTGCCAGCAAACTCGCCGGGACAGAAAACACCGGGGAGCTGTTTTTT
TRBJ2-7,many,TRBV5-8,-,CASSTRPYEQYF,TGTGCCAGCAGCACAAGACCCTACGAGCAGTACTTC
TRBJ2-5,few,TRBV10-2,TRBD1,CASNNRGETQYF,TGCGCCAGCAATAACAGGGGAGAGACCCAGTACTTC
TRBJ2-5,many,TRBV25-1,-,CASSESRQPQETQYF,TGTGCCAGCAGTGAATCTAGGCAGCCCCAAGAGACCCAGTACTTC
TRBJ1-1,many,TRBV27,-,CASMDSIGADEAFF,TGTGCCAGCATGGATTCGATAGGAGCAGATGAAGCTTTCTTT
TRBJ2-5,many,TRBV6-5,-,CASSTRAGRETQYF,TGTGCCAGCAGTACTCGGGCAGGGAGAGAGACCCAGTACTTC
TRBJ2-5,many,TRBV19,-,CASTHMGTQYF,TGTGCCAGTACTCACATGGGGACCCAGTACTTC
TRBJ1-1,many,TRBV6-5,-,CASSYLPGRMNTEAFF,TGTGCCAGCAGTTACCTACCGGGACGGATGAACACTGAAGCTTTCTTT
TRBJ2-7,many,TRBV7-2,-,CASSHWESSYEQYF,TGTGCCAGCAGCCACTGGGAAAGCTCCTACGAGCAGTACTTC
TRBJ2-5,many,TRBV7-9,TRBD2,CASSSRLAASKQETQYF,TGTGCCAGCAGCTCCCGCCTAGCGGCCTCTAAACAAGAGACCCAGTACTTC
TRBJ1-5,-,TRBV7-3,-,CASSLMSLAPNQPQHF,TGTGCCAGCAGCTTAATGAGCCTGGCTCCCAATCAGCCCCAGCATTTT
TRBJ1-2,-,TRBV7-2,-,CASSLETVIYGYTF,TGTGCCAGCAGCTTAGAGACAGTTATCTATGGCTACACCTTC
TRBJ2-4,many,TRBV6-1,TRBD1,CASKTGGENIQYF,TGTGCCAGCAAGACAGGGGGGGAAAACATTCAGTACTTC
TRBJ1-3,many,TRBV19,-,CASSPLGHPSSGNTIYF,TGTGCCAGTAGTCCCTTGGGACACCCGAGCTCTGGAAACACCATATATTTT
TRBJ2-7,-,TRBV18,TRBD1,CASSRPGQGAHEQYF,TGTGCCAGCTCACGACCGGGACAGGGTGCTCACGAGCAGTACTTC
TRBJ1-1,few,TRBV7-2,TRBD1,CASSLANRGMNTEAFF,TGTGCCAGCAGCTTAGCCAACAGGGGTATGAACACTGAAGCTTTCTTT
TRBJ1-6,many,TRBV7-8,TRBD1,CASSSGQPNSPLHF,TGTGCCAGCAGCTCGGGACAGCCAAATTCACCCCTCCACTTT
TRBJ2-7,many,TRBV6-5,TRBD1,CASSLGQEAHEQYF,TGTGCCAGCAGTTTGGGACAGGAAGCCCACGAGCAGTACTTC
TRBJ1-1,many,TRBV6-2/TRBV6-3,-,CASSYEAMNTEAFF,TGTGCCAGCAGTTACGAGGCTATGAACACTGAAGCTTTCTTT
TRBJ2-2,many,TRBV19,TRBD2,CASSTRTSGRNTGELFF,TGTGCCAGTAGTACTAGGACTAGCGGTAGGAACACCGGGGAGCTGTTTTTT
TRBJ2-5,few,TRBV6-2/TRBV6-3,-,CASSNTAEGTQYF,TGTGCCAGCAGCAATACAGCGGAGGGGACCCAGTACTTC
TRBJ1-1,many,TRBV12-3/TRBV12-4,-,CASSSGPFGTEAFF,TGTGCCAGCAGTTCGGGCCCCTTTGGCACTGAAGCTTTCTTT
TRBJ1-4,many,TRBV28,-,CASTTMGVPNEKLFF,TGTGCCAGCACCACTATGGGGGTCCCTAATGAAAAACTGTTTTTT
TRBJ1-1,many,TRBV12-3/TRBV12-4,-,CASSFQATGNTEAFF,TGTGCCAGCAGTTTTCAGGCTACAGGGAACACTGAAGCTTTCTTT
TRBJ1-3,many,TRBV7-9,-,CASSFEGTSSSGNTIYF,TGTGCCAGCAGCTTCGAGGGGACTAGTTCGTCTGGAAACACCATATATTTT
TRBJ2-7,many,TRBV28,-,CASSLRVGEQYF,TGTGCCAGCAGTTTAAGGGTGGGTGAGCAGTACTTC
TRBJ1-1,many,TRBV28,TRBD1,CASSFEGQGRNTEAFF,TGTGCCAGCAGTTTCGAAGGACAGGGGAGGAACACTGAAGCTTTCTTT
TRBJ2-2,many,TRBV18,TRBD2,CASSPRLAGANTGELFF,TGTGCCAGCTCACCGAGACTAGCGGGAGCGAACACCGGGGAGCTGTTTTTT
TRBJ2-7,many,TRBV5-1,-,CASSLTGIMYF,TGCGCCAGCAGCTTGACAGGAATTATGTACTTC
TRBJ1-6,many,TRBV9,-,CASSGRQYNSPLHF,TGTGCCAGCAGTGGGAGGCAGTATAATTCACCCCTCCACTTT
TRBJ2-5,many,TRBV12-3/TRBV12-4,-,CASCPVGMEQETQYF,TGTGCCAGCTGCCCGGTGGGTATGGAACAAGAGACCCAGTACTTC
TRBJ2-5,many,TRBV12-3/TRBV12-4,-,CASRRDGKGTQYF,TGTGCCAGCAGGCGAGATGGGAAGGGTACCCAGTACTTC
TRBJ2-5,-,TRBV3-1,TRBD2,CASSLAAGSNETQYF,TGTGCCAGCAGCCTCGCAGCGGGGTCTAATGAGACCCAGTACTTC
TRBJ1-5,many,TRBV28,-,CASSPPPTGSNQPQHF,TGTGCCAGCAGTCCCCCCCCGACAGGTTCAAATCAGCCCCAGCATTTT
TRBJ2-7,-,TRBV4-1,-,CASSQDSFYEQYF,TGCGCCAGCAGCCAGGACAGTTTCTACGAGCAGTACTTC
TRBJ2-7,many,TRBV28,TRBD2,CASSLSSFGLAGYEQYF,TGTGCCAGCAGTTTATCATCCTTTGGACTAGCGGGGTACGAGCAGTACTTC
TRBJ1-1,many,TRBV12-3/TRBV12-4,-,CASSLGLRQLPEAFF,TGTGCCAGCAGTTTAGGCCTCCGGCAGTTGCCTGAAGCTTTCTTT
TRBJ1-6,-,TRBV7-8,TRBD1,CASSAFNRGNSPLHF,TGTGCCAGCAGTGCTTTCAACAGGGGAAATTCACCCCTCCACTTT
TRBJ2-1,many,TRBV29-1,-,CSVEGSSNEQFF,TGCAGCGTTGAAGGCAGTTCTAATGAGCAGTTCTTC
TRBJ2-6,many,TRBV7-2,TRBD1,CASSLGGTGANVLTF,TGTGCCAGCAGTTTAGGGGGCACTGGGGCCAACGTCCTGACTTTC
TRBJ1-1,many,TRBV6-2/TRBV6-3,-,CASSYEGWLRGANTEAFF,TGTGCCAGCAGTTACGAGGGTTGGTTAAGGGGCGCGAACACTGAAGCTTTCTTT
TRBJ1-1,-,TRBV20-1,-,CSARLQHTEAFF,TGCAGTGCTAGATTACAACACACTGAAGCTTTCTTT
TRBJ2-7,many,TRBV11-2,TRBD2,CASSHLRGRDDRHEQYF,TGTGCCAGCAGCCACCTCCGGGGGAGGGATGATCGCCACGAGCAGTACTTC
TRBJ1-3,once,TRBV2,-,CASSDWDTGAPGNTIYF,TGTGCCAGCAGTGACTGGGACACCGGGGCACCTGGAAACACCATATATTTT
TRBJ1-5,many,TRBV12-3/TRBV12-4,-,CASSLLRANQPQHF,TGTGCCAGCAGTTTGCTCAGGGCCAATCAGCCCCAGCATTTT
TRBJ2-7,many,TRBV6-1,TRBD2,CASSGGTSGLEQYF,TGTGCCAGCAGTGGCGGGACTAGCGGGCTCGAGCAGTACTTC